Sequencing of this T cell receptor (beta chain) was carried out in a study of blood T cell repertoires in COVID-19. In regard to this clone: It is unclear where the CDR3 begins or ends on the DNA, so no DNA is shown, and the CDR3 is as TCRdb lists it.

The table came from immunoSEQ multiplex PCR; TCRdb's copy has only in-frame clones and leaves some out. Of about 330,000 clones in the sample, about 90% are singletons; the top ten hold approximately 5%. The CDR3 spans 16 amino acids, including both terminal residues. CDR1 and CDR2 (germline): MNHEY, SVGAGI. In terms of age and location, participants ranged from about 18 to 90 years and lived in about two dozen US areas. This clonotype was obtained from a woman in her 30s who had recovered from COVID-19. The specimen was PBMCs or T cells enriched from blood (not recorded which). The chain couples TRBV6-5 to TRBJ1-4; no DNA check was done on the table's D call, TRBD1. CDR3 sequence reads: CASSSSPGQINEKLFF.